This TCR beta chain is from a study of metastatic and nonmetastatic thyroid tumors. Looking at the study overall: Where malignant and benign thyroid patients were concerned, repertoires were compared across blood and tumor or nodule tissue. Study results and limitations: In blood and tumor, TCR beta diversity was reportedly significantly higher in malignant thyroid tumors than in benign nodules.

With MiXCR, TCRdb called clones anew from the PCR reads. The sample carries about 93,000 clones, 9.5% to 15% recorded once. This CDR3 spans 16 amino acids. Germline V lookup: CDR1 SGHAT, CDR2 FQDESV (reference sequence). V was pared by 5 bases and J by 2 bases, with 13 bases between. Ahead of thyroid surgery, no patient had received treatment of any kind. About this clone itself: Its antigen is currently unknown.

J is TRBJ2-6 and V is TRBV11-1, with D unclear. The source material was blood. This TCR was recovered from a female donor with papillary thyroid cancer or a benign thyroid nodule (not recorded which). Some clones in this sample may be carry-over from other donors' samples. CDR3: CASSITLGTGANVLTF. In nucleotides, the CDR3 is TGTGCCAGCAGCATCACGCTAGGGACTGGGGCCAACGTCCTGACTTTC.